The T cell receptor (beta chain) under discussion was sequenced for a study of shared clonotypes between healthy human individuals. Study at large: The study used three CD4 naive, three CD4 memory, two CD8 naive and one CD8 memory plate per donor. Overall study findings and caveats: Represented diversity, genetic and exposure-history alike, was limited by few donors.

Regarding this clone: Its antigen is undetermined.

The CDR3 extends over 10 amino acids. CDR1 GTSNPN and CDR2 SVGIG come from the germline V gene (reference sequence). V gave up 3 bases and J gave up 10 bases, with 4 bases separating them. A CD45RA+ naive subset and a CD45RA-negative memory subset were split from CD4+ cells. The data were produced by immunoSEQ multiplex PCR, yet TCRdb's version contains in-frame clones alone and is incomplete. The sample comprises 850,000 to 1,200,000 clones, around four fifths of which are singletons, and 1.4% to 1.5% rests with the top ten. This sequence originates from a man between 18 and 29 years old in good health. Sequenced: memory CD4+ T cells sorted from blood. As for subset: CD45RA-negative fraction. This sequence joins TRBV30 and TRBJ1-6; D not certain. CDR3: CAWRESPLHF. CDR3 DNA: TGTGCCTGGAGGGAATCACCCCTCCACTTT.